A selection of T cell receptor beta chains follows, all from one sample in a study of T-cell reconstitution after alpha-beta-depleted transplantation in children. TCRdb passed the PCR reads through MiXCR, listing each CDR3 protein once. The sample holds roughly 570,000 distinct CDR3 sequences, roughly a quarter seen once. The starting material was PBMCs, obtained before TCRalphabeta/CD19-depleted stem cell transplant. The receptors derive from a boy less than two years old with Wiskott-Aldrich syndrome, due to receive a stem cell transplant. Both conserved end residues are part of each CDR3. Each record gives: clone size, D gene, V gene, J gene, CDR3 length, CDR3 DNA, CDR3 protein. D genes are given only for firm matches. Clone size appears in some rows only: once, few, many, or a class for an expanded clone.

few	TRBD1	TRBV9	TRBJ2-4	16	TGTGCCAGCAGCCAGTGGACAGGGGATGATGGGGACATTCAGTACTTC	CASSQWTGDDGDIQYF
-	-	TRBV6-2/TRBV6-3	TRBJ1-4	16	TGTGCCAGCAGTTTAACCCTCGCAGGGGAAGATGAAAAACTGTTTTTT	CASSLTLAGEDEKLFF
few	-	TRBV15	TRBJ2-3	14	TGTGCCACCAGCAGATTTAACGGGTTTGATACGCAGTATTTT	CATSRFNGFDTQYF
-	TRBD2	TRBV14	TRBJ2-5	15	TGTGCCAGCAGCCCAGGTGGACTAGGTTCGGAGACCCAGTACTTC	CASSPGGLGSETQYF
few	-	TRBV29-1	TRBJ2-5	13	TGCAGCGTTGAGGTTTTCTCTGCGGAGACCCAGTACTTC	CSVEVFSAETQYF
-	-	TRBV5-1	TRBJ2-1	14	TGCGCCAGCAGCTTGGATACAGGGCTCGATGAGCAGTTCTTC	CASSLDTGLDEQFF
-	-	TRBV29-1	TRBJ2-5	13	TGCAGCGTTGATCGGGGGGCTGGGGAGACCCATTACTTC	CSVDRGAGETHYF
-	-	TRBV15	TRBJ2-7	13	TGTGCCACCAGCAGAGAGCGGGAATACGAGCAGTACTTC	CATSREREYEQYF
few	-	TRBV30	TRBJ2-5	11	TGTGCCTGGAGTTCGAGGGAGACCCAGTACTTC	CAWSSRETQYF
-	-	TRBV5-1	TRBJ2-7	15	TGCGCCAGCAGCTTGGCGGCGGGATCGGGCTACGAGCAGTACTTC	CASSLAAGSGYEQYF
many	-	TRBV5-6	TRBJ2-1	12	TGTGCCAGCAGTTTGGGACGGAATGAGCAGTTCTTC	CASSLGRNEQFF
-	-	TRBV20-1	TRBJ1-4	13	TGCAGTGCCGGCCAGCCCCCCGGCGAAAAACTGTTTTTT	CSAGQPPGEKLFF
-	-	TRBV2	TRBJ2-7	16	TGTGCCAGCAGTGATAGCCTGGACCCCAAGTTTTACGAGCAGTACTTC	CASSDSLDPKFYEQYF
-	TRBD2	TRBV12-3/TRBV12-4	TRBJ2-1	14	TGTGCCAGCTCAATAGCGGGAGTGGTACGTGAGCAGTTCTTC	CASSIAGVVREQFF
-	TRBD2	TRBV28	TRBJ2-7	14	TGTGCCAGCAGTTCTTGGACTAGCGGAGACGAGCAGTACTTC	CASSSWTSGDEQYF
-	-	TRBV28	TRBJ1-3	16	TGTGCCAGCAGGGGGGAACGGCGACTCTCTGGAAACACCATATATTTT	CASRGERRLSGNTIYF
-	TRBD2	TRBV10-3	TRBJ2-1	15	TGTGCCATCAGTGGGTTAGCGGGAGATTACAATGAGCAGTTCTTC	CAISGLAGDYNEQFF
-	TRBD2	TRBV10-2	TRBJ2-2	16	TGCGCCAGCAGTGGGGCACTAGCGGGAGGAACCGGGGAGCTGTTTTTT	CASSGALAGGTGELFF
-	TRBD1	TRBV6-1	TRBJ1-5	13	TGTGCCAGCAGGGGACAGGCCAATCAGCCCCAGCATTTT	CASRGQANQPQHF
-	-	TRBV5-6	TRBJ1-2	16	TGTGCCAGCAGCTTGGGGCTCCAGGGGTCTGGATATGGCTACACCTTC	CASSLGLQGSGYGYTF
-	TRBD2	TRBV24-1	TRBJ2-1	14	TGTGCCACCAAAAAGAGCGGGAGGGCCGATGAGCAGTTCTTC	CATKKSGRADEQFF
few	-	TRBV7-9	TRBJ2-2	17	TGTGCCAGCAGCTTAGATGTGAGGAGACCCTCCACCGGGGAGCTGTTTTTT	CASSLDVRRPSTGELFF
few	TRBD1	TRBV12-3/TRBV12-4	TRBJ1-1	12	TGTGCCAGCATACAGGGGGCCGGGGAAGCTTTCTTT	CASIQGAGEAFF
-	-	TRBV18	TRBJ1-4	13	TGTGCCAGCTCATCGGGAGCTAATGAAAAACTGTTTTTT	CASSSGANEKLFF
few	-	TRBV20-1	TRBJ1-2	12	TGCAGTGCTATTTTCAGGAACTATGGCTACACCTTC	CSAIFRNYGYTF
-	-	TRBV5-4	TRBJ2-7	14	TGTGCCAGCAGCTTCTTTGGGGCTAGCGACGAGCAGTACTTC	CASSFFGASDEQYF
few	-	TRBV28	TRBJ2-2	12	TGTGCCAGCAGTTTGTGGACCGGGGAGCTGTTTTTT	CASSLWTGELFF
many	TRBD2	TRBV20-1	TRBJ2-1	14	TGCAGTGCTAGGGGCGAGCGGGGCTACAATGAGCAGTTCTTC	CSARGERGYNEQFF
-	-	TRBV7-2	TRBJ1-5	15	TGTGCCAGCAGCTACGGCCGGGCTAGCAATCAGCCCCAGCATTTT	CASSYGRASNQPQHF
-	TRBD2	TRBV5-1	TRBJ2-5	14	TGCGCCAGCAGCCAACTAGCGCCAGGGGAGACCCAGTACTTC	CASSQLAPGETQYF
-	-	TRBV5-1	TRBJ2-7	13	TGCGCCAGCAGCATCAGTGCGACATACGAGCAGTACTTC	CASSISATYEQYF
-	-	TRBV2	TRBJ2-1	14	TGTGCCAGCACCGCCCCCGTAGCGCCTTTTGAGCAGTTCTTC	CASTAPVAPFEQFF
-	-	TRBV7-9	TRBJ1-2	15	TGTGCCAGCAGCTTACAGGGCACCGCTAACTATGGCTACACCTTC	CASSLQGTANYGYTF
few	-	TRBV20-1	TRBJ2-7	12	TGCAGTGCGACGGATCAAACCTACGAGCAGTACTTC	CSATDQTYEQYF
-	-	TRBV28	TRBJ2-1	15	TGTGCCAGCAGTGCCTCATTGAGCTCCTACAATGAGCAGTTCTTC	CASSASLSSYNEQFF
-	-	TRBV4-2	TRBJ2-7	15	TGTGCCAGCAGCCGAGCGGAAGGCGTCTCCTACGAGCAGTACTTC	CASSRAEGVSYEQYF